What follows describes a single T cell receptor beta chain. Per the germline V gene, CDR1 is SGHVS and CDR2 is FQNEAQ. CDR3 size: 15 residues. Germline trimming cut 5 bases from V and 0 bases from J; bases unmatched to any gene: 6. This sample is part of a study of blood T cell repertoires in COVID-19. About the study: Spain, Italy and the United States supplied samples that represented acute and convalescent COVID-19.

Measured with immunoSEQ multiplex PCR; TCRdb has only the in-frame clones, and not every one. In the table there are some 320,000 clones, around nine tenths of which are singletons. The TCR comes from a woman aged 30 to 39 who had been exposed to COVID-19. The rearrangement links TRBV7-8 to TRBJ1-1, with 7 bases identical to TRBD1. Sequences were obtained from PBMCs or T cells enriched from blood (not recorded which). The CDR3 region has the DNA TGTGCCAGCAGCCGAGGGGGGACAGTGAACACTGAAGCTTTCTTT. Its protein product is CASSRGGTVNTEAFF.